This T cell receptor beta chain was sequenced during a study of cytomegalovirus exposure and HLA in healthy donors (dated by TCRdb to 2015 to 2018). Describing the broader study: The 666 repertoires of the first cohort and the 120 validation repertoires were produced on the same platform, according to a later analysis. The study aimed to test whether signatures of past pathogen exposure could be identified by cataloging public T cell receptors. To predict cytomegalovirus infection status, the study brought together high-throughput TCR immunosequencing, statistical association of individual TCRs with disease status, and machine learning. Besides the first cohort of 550 to 750 subjects, a separate validation cohort made up of 120 different subjects was used. The study at large found these results: Across donors, most TCR sequences were observed very rarely, whereas some public TCRs were present in many individuals. In the study, approximately 150 TCR beta chains were listed as associated with cytomegalovirus. The validation cohort had no HLA typing available for a later analysis, so co-occurrence within that cohort was assessed over all 130 or so repertoires. The classifier was reported to diagnose cytomegalovirus status with high specificity and sensitivity in both the original and validation cohorts. In vitro tests confirmed that a few of the cytomegalovirus-associated TCR beta chains recognize cytomegalovirus antigens. In a later analysis, TCRs clustered in the first cohort were found to also tend to co-occur in the 120 or so validation repertoires, with 85% to 95% of cluster scores above 0. It was suggested by the authors that the approach could potentially be generalized to other disease states and immunological phenotypes.

Turning to this clone: Its binding antigen is unknown. Qualities for individual bases were not recorded, and no much larger clone is one base off.

Including the terminal cysteine and phenylalanine, the CDR3 comprises 13 residues. Left in the record is the CDR3 DNA by itself, 39 bases read in frame from the first base. The CDR1 and CDR2 encoded by the germline V gene (reference sequence) are GTSNPN and SVGIG. V gives up 0 bases and J gives up 6 bases, and the segment between their germline ends measures 9 bases. Library prep was done by the immunoSEQ multiplex PCR assay. The study's own analysis went as follows. A statistical classification framework was developed to diagnose cytomegalovirus status using the catalog of TCR beta chain sequences. TCRdb mirrors the immuneACCESS table, restricted to in-frame sequences. Some clones are absent from its copies; in checked studies, under half trace to an unresolved V gene, and the reason for the others is unknown. From that table come the V and J calls and clone size; the DNA was used to work out D and trimming. Within this sample are some 270,000 clones, with around 85% of them counted one time only. 0.9% to 1.1% of the sample belongs to the ten largest clones.

Separate from the roughly 700-subject first cohort, the validation cohort of over 90 subjects was the group to which the donors belonged. The sequence came from a woman between 18 and 30 years old in good health and CMV-seronegative. Sequencing was carried out using PBMCs. This chain joins TRBV30 to TRBJ1-5; a tentative D call is TRBD1 (5 bases match). The bases are TGTGCCTGGAGTGTCCAGGGTGTTCAGCCCCAGCATTTT. It translates as CAWSVQGVQPQHF.